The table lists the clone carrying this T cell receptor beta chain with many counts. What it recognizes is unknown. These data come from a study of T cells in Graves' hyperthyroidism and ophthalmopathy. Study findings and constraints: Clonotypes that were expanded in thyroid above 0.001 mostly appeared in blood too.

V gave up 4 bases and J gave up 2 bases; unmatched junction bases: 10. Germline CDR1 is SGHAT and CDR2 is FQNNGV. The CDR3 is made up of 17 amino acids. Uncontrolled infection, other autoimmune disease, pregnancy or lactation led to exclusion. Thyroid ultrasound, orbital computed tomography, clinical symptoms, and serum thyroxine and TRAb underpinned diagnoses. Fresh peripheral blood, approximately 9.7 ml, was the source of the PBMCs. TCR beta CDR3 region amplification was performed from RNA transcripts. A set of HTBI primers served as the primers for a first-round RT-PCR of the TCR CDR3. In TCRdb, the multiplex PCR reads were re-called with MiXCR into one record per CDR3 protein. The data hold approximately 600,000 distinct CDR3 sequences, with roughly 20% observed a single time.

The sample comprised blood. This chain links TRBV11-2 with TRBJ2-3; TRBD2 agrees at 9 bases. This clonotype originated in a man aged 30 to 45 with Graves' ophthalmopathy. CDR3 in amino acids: CASSSSGTSRPTDTQYF. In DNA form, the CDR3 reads TGTGCCAGCAGCTCGAGCGGGACTAGCAGACCCACAGATACGCAGTATTTT.